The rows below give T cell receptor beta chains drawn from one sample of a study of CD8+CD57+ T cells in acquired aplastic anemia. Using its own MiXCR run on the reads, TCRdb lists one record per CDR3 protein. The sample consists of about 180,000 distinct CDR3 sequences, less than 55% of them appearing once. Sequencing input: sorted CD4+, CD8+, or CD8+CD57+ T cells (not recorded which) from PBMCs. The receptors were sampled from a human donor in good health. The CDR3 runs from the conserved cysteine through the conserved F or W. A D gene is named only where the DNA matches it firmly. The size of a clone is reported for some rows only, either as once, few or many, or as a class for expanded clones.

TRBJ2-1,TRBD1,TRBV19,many,TGTGCCAGTAGAACCGGGACAGGGGACTACAATGAGCAGTTCTTC,CASRTGTGDYNEQFF
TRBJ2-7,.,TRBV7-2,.,TGTGCCAGCAGCTTAGGGCCGAGGGGAGAGCAGTACTTC,CASSLGPRGEQYF
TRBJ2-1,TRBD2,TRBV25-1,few,TGTGCCAGCAGTGAATCCTTGGGGCTAGCGGGAGTCGATGAGCAGTTCTTC,CASSESLGLAGVDEQFF
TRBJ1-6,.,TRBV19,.,TGTGCCAGTAGTATGTGGAGCTATAATTCACCCCTCCACTTT,CASSMWSYNSPLHF
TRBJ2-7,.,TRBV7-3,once,TGTGCCAGCAGCTTATCCGGACCTCTCTACGAGCAGTACTTC,CASSLSGPLYEQYF
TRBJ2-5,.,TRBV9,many,TGTGCCAGCAGCGCACGACAGAATCAAGAGACCCAGTACTTC,CASSARQNQETQYF
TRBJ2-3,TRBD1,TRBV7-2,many,TGTGCCAGCAGCTTGGGACAGCGCACAGATACGCAGTATTTT,CASSLGQRTDTQYF
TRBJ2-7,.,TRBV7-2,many,TGTGCCAGCAGCTTCTCTCGGGACTCGCTTTACGAGCAGTACTTC,CASSFSRDSLYEQYF
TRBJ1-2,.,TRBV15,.,TGTGCCACCAGCAGAGTAGGTGGTCTCTATGGCTACACCTTC,CATSRVGGLYGYTF
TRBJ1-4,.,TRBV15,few,TGTGCCACCAGCAGAGTAATTCCAACTGATGAAAAACTGTTTTTT,CATSRVIPTDEKLFF
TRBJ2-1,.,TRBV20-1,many,TGCAGTGCTAGATTGCGGAACAATGAGCAGTTCTTC,CSARLRNNEQFF
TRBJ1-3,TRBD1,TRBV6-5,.,TGTGCCAGCAGTTGGACCGGGACAGGTATCTCTGGAAACACCATATATTTT,CASSWTGTGISGNTIYF
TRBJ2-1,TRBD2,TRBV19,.,TGTGCCAGTAGCAAGACCGGGACTAGCGGGGCGGATGAGCAGTTCTTC,CASSKTGTSGADEQFF
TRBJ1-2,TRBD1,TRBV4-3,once,TGCGCCAGCAGCCAAGAGACAGGGTTTATTGGCTACACCTTC,CASSQETGFIGYTF
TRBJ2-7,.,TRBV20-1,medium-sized,TGCAGTGCTACGAGACCGGGACTCAAAGACCCATACGAGCAGTACTTC,CSATRPGLKDPYEQYF
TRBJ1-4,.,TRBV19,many,TGTGCCAGTAGTTCCCCCGGGACCGGGAATGAAAAACTGTTTTTT,CASSSPGTGNEKLFF
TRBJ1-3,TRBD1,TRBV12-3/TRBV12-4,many,TGTGCCAGCAGTCCAATAGGACAGGGCGGTGGAAACACCATATATTTT,CASSPIGQGGGNTIYF
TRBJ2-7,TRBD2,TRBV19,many,TGTGCCAGTAGTATACGCATGGGACTAGCGGGAGGAGGCGAGCAGTACTTC,CASSIRMGLAGGGEQYF
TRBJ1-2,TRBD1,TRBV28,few,TGTGCCAGCAGTTGGGGGACAGGCAAGTTGGGTGGCTACACCTTC,CASSWGTGKLGGYTF
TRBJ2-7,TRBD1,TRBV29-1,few,TGCAGCGTTGAAAGGACAGGCATCAACGAGCAGTACTTC,CSVERTGINEQYF
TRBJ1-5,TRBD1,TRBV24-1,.,TGTGCCACCAGTGATCCCGGGACAGGCAGCAATCAGCCCCAGCATTTT,CATSDPGTGSNQPQHF
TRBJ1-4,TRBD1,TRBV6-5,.,TGTGCCAGCAGCTACCCGGGACAGGGGAGTAGGGAAAAACTGTTTTTT,CASSYPGQGSREKLFF
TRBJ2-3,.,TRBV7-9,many,TGTGCCAGCAGCTTAGGGACAGATACGCAGTATTTT,CASSLGTDTQYF
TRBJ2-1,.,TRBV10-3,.,TGTGCCATCAGTGAGCTGCGAGGGGGTTCCTACAATGAGCAGTTCTTC,CAISELRGGSYNEQFF
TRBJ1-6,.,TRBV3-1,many,TGTGCCAGCAGCCAGGTGGGGCCTAATTCACCCCTCCACTTT,CASSQVGPNSPLHF
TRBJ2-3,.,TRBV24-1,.,TGTGCCACGAGTTCGACCACAGATACGCAGTATTTT,CATSSTTDTQYF
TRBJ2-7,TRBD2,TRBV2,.,TGTGCCAGCAGTAGTAGCGGGGGGTCCTCCTACGAGCAGTACTTC,CASSSSGGSSYEQYF
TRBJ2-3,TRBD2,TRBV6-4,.,TGTGCCAGCAGTGACGCAGGGACTAGCTCAGATACGCAGTATTTT,CASSDAGTSSDTQYF
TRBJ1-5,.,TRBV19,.,TGTGCCAGTAGGGGCAGGATAAACAGCAATCAGCCCCAGCATTTT,CASRGRINSNQPQHF
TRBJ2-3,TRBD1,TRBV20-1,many,TGCAGTGCTCCAGAGCCGGGACAGGGAACAGATACGCAGTATTTT,CSAPEPGQGTDTQYF
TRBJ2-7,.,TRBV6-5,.,TGTGCCAGCAGTTACGGGCAGCACTACGAGCAGTACTTC,CASSYGQHYEQYF
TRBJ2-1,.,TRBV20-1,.,TGCAGTGCTAGAGGAGGGGGGGAAGCCAATGAGCAGTTCTTC,CSARGGGEANEQFF
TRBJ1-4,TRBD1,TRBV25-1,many,TGTGCCAGCAGCGGGGGGACAGCGACTAATGAAAAACTGTTTTTT,CASSGGTATNEKLFF
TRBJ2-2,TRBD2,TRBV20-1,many,TGCAGTGCCCAGCGCCGACTAGCGGGTACCACCGGGGAGCTGTTTTTT,CSAQRRLAGTTGELFF
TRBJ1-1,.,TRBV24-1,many,TGTGCCACCAGTGATGTAGACACTGAAGCTTTCTTT,CATSDVDTEAFF
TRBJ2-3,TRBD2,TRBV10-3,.,TGTGCCATCAGCCCGGGACCAGCGGGAGGTCACACAGATACGCAGTATTTT,CAISPGPAGGHTDTQYF
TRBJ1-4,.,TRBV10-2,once,TGCGCCAGCAGTGAGTCAGAGGTCGTGAATGAAAAACTGTTTTTT,CASSESEVVNEKLFF
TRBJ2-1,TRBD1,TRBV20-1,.,TGCAGTGTGTCGATGAGGACAGGGAGCAATGAGCAGTTCTTC,CSVSMRTGSNEQFF
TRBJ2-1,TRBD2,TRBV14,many,TGTGCCAGCAGCCTAAATAGCGGGAGTACCTACAATGAGCAGTTCTTC,CASSLNSGSTYNEQFF
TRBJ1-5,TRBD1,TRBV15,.,TGTGCCACCAGCCGACAGGGAAACAATCAGCCCCAGCATTTT,CATSRQGNNQPQHF
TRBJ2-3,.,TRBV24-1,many,TGTGCCACCTCCTACGGGAACACAGATACGCAGTATTTT,CATSYGNTDTQYF
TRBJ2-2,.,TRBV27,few,TGTGCCAGCAGGGTGCAGGGGCTCACCGGGGAGCTGTTTTTT,CASRVQGLTGELFF
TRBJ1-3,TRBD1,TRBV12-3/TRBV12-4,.,TGTGCCAGCAGTCCCCACAGGGGGCCCTTTGGAAACACCATATATTTT,CASSPHRGPFGNTIYF
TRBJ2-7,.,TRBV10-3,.,TGTGCCATCAGTGAACAGGGAAGCTACGAGCAGTACTTC,CAISEQGSYEQYF
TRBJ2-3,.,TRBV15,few,TGTGCCACCAGCAGAGGGCCCGGGATCCTGACAGATACGCAGTATTTT,CATSRGPGILTDTQYF
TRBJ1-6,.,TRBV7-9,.,TGTGCCAGCAGCAGCAGGACCGGCCCGTCTTCACCCCTCCACTTT,CASSSRTGPSSPLHF
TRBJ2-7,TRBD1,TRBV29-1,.,TGCAGCGTCGCCATTGGGACAGGGGGCGAAAACGAGCAGTACTTC,CSVAIGTGGENEQYF
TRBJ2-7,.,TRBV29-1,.,TGCAGCGTTTACGTAGCGGCGAGCTCCTACGAGCAGTACTTC,CSVYVAASSYEQYF
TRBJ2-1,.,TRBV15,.,TGTGCCACCAGCAAAATACGCAGGGGCAATGAGCAGTTCTTC,CATSKIRRGNEQFF
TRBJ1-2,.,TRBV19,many,TGTGCCAGTAGTATTACGACAGGTTCCTATGGCTACACCTTC,CASSITTGSYGYTF
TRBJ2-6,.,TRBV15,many,TGTGCCACCAGCAGAGATCTCATCGGGTCTGGGGCCAACGTCCTGACTTTC,CATSRDLIGSGANVLTF
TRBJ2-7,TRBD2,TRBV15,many,TGTGCCACCAGCAGAGCGGGAGGGCCCTACGAGCAGTACTTC,CATSRAGGPYEQYF
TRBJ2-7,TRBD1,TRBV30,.,TGTGCCTGGAGGCAGGGGGTTCAAACCTACGAGCAGTACTTC,CAWRQGVQTYEQYF
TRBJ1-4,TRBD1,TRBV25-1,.,TGTGCCAGCACTGACGGACAGGGCGTCGTAGAAAAACTGTTTTTT,CASTDGQGVVEKLFF
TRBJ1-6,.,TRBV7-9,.,TGTGCCAGCAGCTTAGCGCGGGGTGACTCACCCCTCCACTTT,CASSLARGDSPLHF
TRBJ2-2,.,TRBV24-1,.,TGTGCCACCAGTGGACAGTACCCCGGGGAGCTGTTTTTT,CATSGQYPGELFF
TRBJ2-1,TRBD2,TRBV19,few,TGTGCCAGTATTCCCTCGACTAGCGCCGATGAGCAGTTCTTC,CASIPSTSADEQFF
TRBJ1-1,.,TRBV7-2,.,TGTGCCAGCAGCTCACAGATCTACACTGAAGCTTTCTTT,CASSSQIYTEAFF
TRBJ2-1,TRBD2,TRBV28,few,TGTGCCAGCAGGAGGGGAGGGACTAGCGGATACAATGAGCAGTTCTTC,CASRRGGTSGYNEQFF
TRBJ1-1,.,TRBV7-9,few,TGTGCCAGCAGCTTATCCGGGAGCACTGAAGCTTTCTTT,CASSLSGSTEAFF